The 17 T cell receptor beta chains presented below share a single source sample, sequenced in a study of cytomegalovirus exposure and HLA in healthy donors. The study ran its PCR with 60 Vbeta and 13 Jbeta primers. Assay: immunoSEQ multiplex PCR; the TCRdb copy retains only in-frame clones and omits some. The sample is made up of 150,000 to 250,000 clones, and the top ten hold 0.65% to 0.75% of it. The sample taken for sequencing was PBMCs. The receptors come from a boy under 18 in good health and CMV-seronegative.

The chain employs TRBV7-2 and TRBJ2-1, with D maybe TRBD2 (6 bases). This CDR3 spans 17 amino acids. From germline, CDR1 is SGHTA and CDR2 FQGNSA. V dropped 7 bases and J dropped 3 bases, with 22 bases sitting between them. CDR3 nucleotides: TGTGCCAGCAACCCAGCGGCTGCGACGGGGGTCTACAATGAGCAGTTCTTC. Its translation: CASNPAAATGVYNEQFF.

The chain is built from TRBV18 and TRBJ2-1, with D possibly matching TRBD1 (5 bases). The CDR3 is made up of 16 amino acids. The V gene lost 0 bases and the J gene lost 6 bases, with 15 bases spanning the gap. Germline V lookup: CDR1 KGHSH, CDR2 LQKENI. CDR3 coding DNA: TGTGCCAGCTCACCACCAAGACGGAGACAGACCAATGAGCAGTTCTTC. Its translation: CASSPPRRRQTNEQFF.

The chain carries TRBV18 and TRBJ1-4, with D possibly being TRBD1 (5 bases). Germline V gene data show CDR1 as KGHSH and CDR2 as LQKENI. The CDR3 extends over 15 amino acids. Trimming left V 3 bases short and J 6 bases short, with 14 bases between. In nucleotides, the CDR3 is TGTGCCAGCTCACCTATGTTGGGGCGGTATGAAAAACTGTTTTTT. Translating it yields CASSPMLGRYEKLFF.

Of note for this clone: The junction does not match germline at one end; this may be a read error. This rearrangement joins TRBV4-1 to TRBJ2-7, with no clear D. In germline, CDR1 is MGHRA, CDR2 YSYEKL. The CDR3 has 15 amino acids. The chain's CDR3 is CASSQGAPRSHEQHF. In DNA form, the CDR3 reads TGCGCCAGCAGCCAAGGAGCCCCTCGTAGCCACGAGCAGCACTTC.

This sequence joins TRBV13 and TRBJ1-1; 9 bases line up with TRBD1. V was clipped by 5 bases and J by 5 bases; unmatched bases: 6. Germline V gene sequence: CDR1 PRHDT, CDR2 FYEKMQ (reference sequence). The CDR3 consists of 14 residues. Here the CDR3 DNA reads TGTGCCAGCAGCAAGGACAGGGGACGAACTGAAGCTTTCTTT. Encoded protein: CASSKDRGRTEAFF.

V is TRBV4-1 and J is TRBJ2-1; 7 nucleotides line up with TRBD2. J lost 5 bases, V lost 4 bases, and 8 bases had no gene match. The CDR3 extends over 15 amino acids. The germline gives CDR1 MGHRA, CDR2 YSYEKL. The CDR3: CASSLLPAGDNEQFF. The DNA for the CDR3 is TGCGCCAGCAGCCTCCTCCCGGCGGGGGACAATGAGCAGTTCTTC.

The rearrangement joins TRBV11-3 to TRBJ2-3; 11 bases align to TRBD2. V shed 1 base, J shed 2 bases, and the junction held 2 bases outside the gene matches. The CDR3 extends over 16 amino acids. Germline CDR1 reads SGHNT; CDR2 reads YENEEA. CDR3 amino acids: CASSLGLAGYTDTQYF. The CDR3, as DNA: TGTGCCAGCAGCTTAGGACTAGCGGGGTACACAGATACGCAGTATTTT.

The chain combines TRBV6-1 with TRBJ1-2; D remains unclear. Trimming pared 8 bases from V and 0 bases from J, leaving 10 bases between. Germline loops: CDR1 MNHNS, CDR2 SASEGT. The CDR3 is 13 residues long. CDR3 in amino acids: CASVHAANYGYTF. As DNA, the CDR3 is TGTGCCAGCGTCCACGCAGCTAACTATGGCTACACCTTC.

This sequence joins TRBV27 and TRBJ2-5; tentative D call: TRBD1 (6 bases). Germline V gene lookup returns CDR1 MNHEY and CDR2 SMNVEV (reference sequence). Trimming removed 0 bases from V and 5 bases from J, with 13 bases in between. This CDR3 has 15 amino acids. Written as DNA, the CDR3 is TGTGCCAGCAGTTTATCGCAGGGGCTGGCGGAGACCCAGTACTTC. This sequence encodes CASSLSQGLAETQYF.

This chain uses TRBV6-5 with TRBJ1-5; TRBD1 agrees at 7 bases. CDR3 length: 14 amino acids. The germline V gene has CDR1 MNHEY and CDR2 SVGAGI. V was pared by 2 bases and J by 5 bases, with 3 bases of the junction left unmatched. DNA for the CDR3: TGTGCCAGCAGTTACACCCAGGGGGATCAGCCCCAGCATTTT. Translated: CASSYTQGDQPQHF.

Here the CDR3 DNA reads TGTGCCAGCAGTCTTAGACAGGGGGCTTACACCGGGGAGCTGTTTTTT. Translation gives CASSLRQGAYTGELFF. V gene TRBV7-7 combines with J gene TRBJ2-2; 10 nucleotides match TRBD1. This CDR3 contains 16 residues. Losses at the gene ends were 6 bases for V and 3 bases for J; bases not matched to a gene: 7. Per germline, CDR1 SSHAT and CDR2 FNYEAQ (reference sequence).

The DNA of the CDR3 is TGTGCCAGTAGTCCAGGTTCGTCCTACGAGCAGTACTTC. Its protein is CASSPGSSYEQYF. The chain is built from TRBV19 and TRBJ2-7; unclear D gene. From germline, CDR1 is LNHDA and CDR2 SQIVND (reference sequence). Trimming shortened V by 5 bases and J by 1 base, and 9 bases separated the two germline ends. CDR3 length: 13 residues.

CDR3 residues: CASSIDNSGGPTELFF. The CDR3 DNA sequence: TGTGCCAGTAGTATAGACAATAGCGGGGGACCTACGGAGCTGTTTTTT. This rearrangement joins TRBV19 to TRBJ2-2; TRBD2 agrees at 9 bases. The CDR3 is 16 amino acids. The germline gives CDR1 LNHDA, CDR2 SQIVND (reference sequence). With 0 bases clipped from V and 10 bases from J, the junction kept 9 bases outside the gene matches.

V usage is TRBV4-1 and J usage is TRBJ1-1; 8 bases agree with TRBD1. After removal of 4 bases from V and 5 bases from J, the junction contained 6 bases not matched to a gene. The CDR3 covers 14 residues. Germline CDR1 MGHRA, CDR2 YSYEKL. The CDR3: CASSRDRGGTEAFF. Here the CDR3 DNA reads TGCGCCAGCAGCCGTGACAGGGGAGGGACTGAAGCTTTCTTT.

The chain has TRBV9 and TRBJ1-2, with 7 positions matching TRBD1. V was pared by 3 bases and J by 4 bases, with 9 bases of the junction left unmatched. The CDR3 runs to 15 residues. Per the germline V gene, CDR1 is SGDLS and CDR2 is YYNGEE. Here the CDR3 DNA reads TGTGCCAGCAGCGCCTACACAGGGGTACCCTATGGCTACACCTTC. Translating gives CASSAYTGVPYGYTF.

This chain uses TRBV20-1 with TRBJ2-7; no reliable D call. The ends were cut back, 3 bases at V and 4 bases at J, with 7 bases in the middle. This CDR3 region has 11 residues. Germline V gives CDR1 DFQATT, CDR2 SNEGSKA (reference sequence). CDR3 in DNA: TGCAGTGCTAGGCAACAGTACGAGCAGTACTTC. Translated: CSARQQYEQYF.

The genes are TRBV6-5 and TRBJ2-7; 10 nucleotides line up with TRBD1. CDR3 length: 16 amino acids. Unmatched junction bases numbered 4, after V lost 1 base and J lost 1 base. The germline V gene encodes CDR1 MNHEY and CDR2 SVGAGI. CDR3 amino acids: CASSYYGTGDSYEQYF. DNA for the CDR3: TGTGCCAGCAGTTACTACGGGACAGGGGATTCCTACGAGCAGTACTTC.